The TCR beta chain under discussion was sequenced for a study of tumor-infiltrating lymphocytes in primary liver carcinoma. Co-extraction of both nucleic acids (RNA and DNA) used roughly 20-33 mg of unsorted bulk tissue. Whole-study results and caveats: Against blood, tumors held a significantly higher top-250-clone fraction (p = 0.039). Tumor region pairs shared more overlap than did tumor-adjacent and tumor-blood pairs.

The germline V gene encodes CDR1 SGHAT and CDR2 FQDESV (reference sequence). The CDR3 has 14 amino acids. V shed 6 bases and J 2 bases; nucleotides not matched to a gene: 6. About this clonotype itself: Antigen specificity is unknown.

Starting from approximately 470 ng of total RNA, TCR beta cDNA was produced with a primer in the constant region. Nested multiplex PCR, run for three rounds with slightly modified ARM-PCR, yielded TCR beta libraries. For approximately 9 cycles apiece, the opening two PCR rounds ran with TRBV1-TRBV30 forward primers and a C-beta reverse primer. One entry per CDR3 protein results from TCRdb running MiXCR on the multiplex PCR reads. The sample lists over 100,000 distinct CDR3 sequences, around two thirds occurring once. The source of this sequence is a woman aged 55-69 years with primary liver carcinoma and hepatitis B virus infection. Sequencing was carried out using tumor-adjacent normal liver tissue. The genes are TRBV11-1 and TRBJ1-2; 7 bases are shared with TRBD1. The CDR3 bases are TGTGCCAGCAGTGCTCAGACAGGGAACTATGGCTACACCTTC. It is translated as CASSAQTGNYGYTF.